One and the same sample provided the 5 T cell receptor beta chains below, sequenced in a study of T-cell memory formation after mild COVID-19. TCRdb processed the 5' RACE reads anew with MiXCR; each CDR3 protein has one entry. There are some 600,000 distinct CDR3 sequences in the sample; 15% to 20% occur only once, and around 7.8% lies in the top ten. The specimen sequenced was PBMCs or a T cell subset sorted from them (not recorded which). The receptors were sampled from an adult woman who had mild COVID-19 (a few samples of this study predate the infection). Cell type and time point are not known.

The V call is TRBV9, the J call TRBJ2-1, with TRBD2 identical over 12 bases. CDR1 and CDR2 from the germline V gene are SGDLS and YYNGEE. The length of the CDR3 is 18 residues. With V trimmed by 2 bases and J by 0 bases, 6 bases remained unmatched. The CDR3 coding sequence is TGTGCCAGCAGCGTGACTAGCGGGGGAGCGGTCTCCTACAATGAGCAGTTCTTC. Protein: CASSVTSGGAVSYNEQFF.

The V gene is TRBV12-3 or TRBV12-4, the J gene TRBJ2-1; the match to TRBD2 covers 7 bases. The V gene end was trimmed by 7 bases and the J gene end by 5 bases; junction bases not matched to a gene: 8. The length of the CDR3 is 14 residues. CDR3 bases: TGTGCCAGCACCAAGGGGCTAGCGGACAATGAGCAGTTCTTC. Protein: CASTKGLADNEQFF.

Only a few counts were recorded for this clonotype. This CDR3 reads CASSPFSGGDEQFF. In DNA form, the CDR3 reads TGCGCCAGCAGCCCCTTCTCGGGGGGGGATGAGCAGTTCTTC. V and J are TRBV4-1 and TRBJ2-1, with 8 positions matching TRBD2. The germline V gene has CDR1 MGHRA and CDR2 YSYEKL. The J segment lost 8 bases and the V segment lost 4 bases, leaving 7 bases of the junction unmatched. This CDR3 has 14 residues.

This clonotype was recorded many times. The chain joins TRBV7-9 to TRBJ2-1; D is ambiguous. The CDR3 has 13 residues. With 5 bases removed from V and 7 bases from J, the gap between germline ends came to 12 bases. Germline CDR1 SEHNR, CDR2 FQNEAQ (reference sequence). CDR3: CASSTGPLNEQFF. For the CDR3, the DNA is TGTGCCAGCAGCACGGGCCCCTTGAATGAGCAGTTCTTC.

The J gene is TRBJ2-1, the V gene TRBV7-2; 10 bases agree with TRBD2. Trimming removed 3 bases from V and 8 bases from J; junction bases left unmatched: 1. The germline V gene has CDR1 SGHTA and CDR2 FQGNSA. The CDR3 totals 13 residues. The CDR3 DNA reads TGTGCCAGCAGCTTCGGACTAGCGGATGAGCAGTTCTTC. Translating gives CASSFGLADEQFF.